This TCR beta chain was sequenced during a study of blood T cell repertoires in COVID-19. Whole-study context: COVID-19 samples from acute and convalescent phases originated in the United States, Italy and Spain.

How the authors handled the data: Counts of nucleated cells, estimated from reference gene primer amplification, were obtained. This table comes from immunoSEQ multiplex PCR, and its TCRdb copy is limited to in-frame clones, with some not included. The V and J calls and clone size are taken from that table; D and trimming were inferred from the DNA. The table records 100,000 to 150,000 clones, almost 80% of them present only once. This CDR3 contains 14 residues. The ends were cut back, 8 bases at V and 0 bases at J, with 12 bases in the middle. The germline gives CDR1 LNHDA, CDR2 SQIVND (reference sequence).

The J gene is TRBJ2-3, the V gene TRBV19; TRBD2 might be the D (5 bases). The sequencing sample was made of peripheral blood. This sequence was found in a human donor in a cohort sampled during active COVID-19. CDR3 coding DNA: TGTGCCAGTGCGACTACTACTAGCACAGATACGCAGTATTTT. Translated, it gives CASATTTSTDTQYF.